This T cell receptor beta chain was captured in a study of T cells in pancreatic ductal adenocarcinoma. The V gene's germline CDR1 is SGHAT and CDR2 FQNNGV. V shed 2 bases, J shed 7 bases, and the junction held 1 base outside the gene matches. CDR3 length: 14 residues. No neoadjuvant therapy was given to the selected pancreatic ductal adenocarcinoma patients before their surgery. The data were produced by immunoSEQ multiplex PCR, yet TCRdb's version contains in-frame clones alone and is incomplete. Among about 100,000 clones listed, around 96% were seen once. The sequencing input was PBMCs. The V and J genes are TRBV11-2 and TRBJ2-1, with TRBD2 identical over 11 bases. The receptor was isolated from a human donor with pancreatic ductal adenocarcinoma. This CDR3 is CASSLRLAGNEQFF. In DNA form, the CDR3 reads TGTGCCAGCAGCTTAAGACTAGCGGGAAATGAGCAGTTCTTC.